These 18 T cell receptor beta chains came from one sample sequenced in a study of Graves' ophthalmopathy and Graves' hyperthyroidism. RNA served as the template for amplifying TCR beta CDR3 regions. The authors performed first-round RT-PCR with HTBI primers and then a second-round multiplex PCR. TCRdb reprocessed the multiplex PCR reads with MiXCR, giving one entry per CDR3 protein. The sample contains about 620,000 distinct CDR3 sequences, 20% to 25% of which appear only once. The sample was peripheral blood. The source is a woman between 18 and 29 years old with stable Graves' hyperthyroidism. Some clones in this sample may be carry-over from other donors' samples.

With regard to this clonotype: The junction and the germline gene differ at one end; a read error may be behind it. V usage is TRBV28 and J usage is TRBJ2-4, with D hard to call. Germline loops: CDR1 MDHEN, CDR2 SYDVKM. The CDR3 contains 15 residues. The DNA for the CDR3 is TGTGCCAGCAGCCTCCCGAGCTTAGCCAAAAACATTAAGTACTTC. It translates to CASSLPSLAKNIKYF.

Many counts were recorded for this clonotype. J is TRBJ1-2 and V is TRBV6-2 or TRBV6-3; D ambiguous. Germline CDR1 reads MNHEY; CDR2 reads SVGEGT. Trimming removed 2 bases at V and 7 bases at J, with 8 bases between. This CDR3 has 12 residues. The CDR3 loop is CASSYLEGGYTF. DNA of the CDR3: TGTGCCAGCAGTTACCTCGAGGGTGGCTACACCTTC.

The chain carries TRBV20-1 and TRBJ1-2, with a possible D match to TRBD1 (5 bases). The CDR3 runs 13 residues. Germline assignment: CDR1 DFQATT and CDR2 SNEGSKA (reference sequence). V dropped 0 bases and J dropped 8 bases, with 13 bases sitting between them. The CDR3 is CSARDQGLGGYTF. The CDR3 DNA reads as TGCAGTGCTAGAGATCAGGGATTGGGAGGCTACACCTTC.

J is TRBJ1-1 and V is TRBV30; D not certain. With 7 bases removed from V and 4 bases from J, the gap between germline ends came to 7 bases. The CDR3 is made up of 10 amino acids. The germline CDR1 and CDR2 sequences are GTSNPN and SVGIG (reference sequence). The CDR3 coding sequence is TGTGCCTTGGCAGGCACTGAAGCTTTCTTT. It encodes CALAGTEAFF.

This clonotype has a count of ten or more. J is TRBJ1-3 and V is TRBV30; D is possibly TRBD1 (5 bases). Deletions cut 2 bases from V and 0 bases from J, with 8 bases between. Germline CDR1 reads GTSNPN; CDR2 reads SVGIG (reference sequence). There are 14 residues in the CDR3. The CDR3 region is CAWSWTSSGNTIYF. CDR3 bases: TGTGCCTGGAGTTGGACAAGCTCTGGAAACACCATATATTTT.

This clonotype was seen many times. The genes are TRBV15 and TRBJ1-6; D gene unclear. The V gene's germline CDR1 is LNHNV and CDR2 YYDKDF (reference sequence). The CDR3 runs to 15 residues. V was shortened by 3 bases and J by 1 base, with 7 bases between the two germline ends. In DNA, the CDR3 is TGTGCCACCAGCAGTACCAGGTCCTATAATTCACCCCTCCACTTT. Amino acid sequence: CATSSTRSYNSPLHF. The whole variable domain, remainder taken from reference TRBV15 and TRBJ1-6, is DAMVIQNPRYQVTQFGKPVTLSCSQTLNHNVMYWYQQKSSQAPKLLFHYYDKDFNNEADTPDNFQSRRPNTSFCFLDIRSPGLGDTAMYLCATSSTRSYNSPLHFGNGTRLTVT.

This clonotype has at least ten counts. The gene calls are TRBV12-3 or TRBV12-4 and TRBJ2-2; TRBD1 aligns across 7 bases. The length of the CDR3 is 14 residues. After removal of 2 bases from V and 6 bases from J, the junction contained 3 bases not matched to a gene. The CDR3 protein is CASSLWQGAGELFF. In nucleotides, the CDR3 is TGTGCCAGCAGTTTATGGCAGGGGGCCGGGGAGCTGTTTTTT.

This chain uses TRBV6-2 or TRBV6-3 with TRBJ2-6; possibly TRBD2 for D (6 bases). This CDR3 spans 19 amino acids. V shed 8 bases and J shed 4 bases, with 27 bases lying between them. The germline CDR1 and CDR2 sequences are MNHEY and SVGEGT. As DNA, the CDR3 is TGTGCCAGCCGGCCCATCCCCTGGGAGGCAGCGGACGGGGCCAACGTCCTGACTTTC. Translated, it gives CASRPIPWEAADGANVLTF.

This clonotype was counted at least ten times. The V and J genes are TRBV28 and TRBJ2-7, with D possibly matching TRBD1 (5 bases). Looked up from germline, CDR1 is MDHEN and CDR2 is SYDVKM. Trimming cost V 6 bases and J 3 bases, with 12 bases left between them. The CDR3 is 13 amino acids. The CDR3 bases are TGTGCCAGCAGCCGAGACAGAAACTACGAGCAGTACTTC. Translating it yields CASSRDRNYEQYF.

This clonotype was observed at least ten times. The V and J genes are TRBV29-1 and TRBJ1-3; no reliable D call. The CDR3 has 12 amino acids. Per germline, CDR1 SQVTM and CDR2 ANQGSEA. V lost 5 bases to trimming and J lost 1 base, with 6 bases between them. The chain's CDR3 is CSVKSSGNTIYF. The DNA of the CDR3 is TGCAGCGTTAAGAGTTCTGGAAACACCATATATTTT.

This clonotype was detected ten times or more. The chain uses TRBV18 and TRBJ2-7, with 8 bases aligning to TRBD2. The V gene's germline CDR1 is KGHSH and CDR2 LQKENI. Trimming removed 5 bases from V and 6 bases from J; junction bases left unmatched: 9. This CDR3 comprises 14 residues. The CDR3 is CASSFGTSEREQYF. The DNA for the CDR3 is TGTGCCAGCTCATTCGGGACTAGTGAGCGCGAGCAGTACTTC. Full variable domain (remainder filled in from reference TRBV18 and TRBJ2-7): NAGVMQNPRHLVRRRGQEARLRCSPMKGHSHVYWYRQLPEEGLKFMVYLQKENIIDESGMPKERFSAEFPKEGPSILRIQQVVRGDSAAYFCASSFGTSEREQYFGPGTRLTVT.

This chain joins TRBV28 and TRBJ2-5; 8 bases are shared with TRBD2. CDR3 length: 15 amino acids. The germline V gene encodes CDR1 MDHEN and CDR2 SYDVKM. The J segment lost 5 bases and the V segment lost 6 bases, leaving 11 bases of the junction unmatched. The CDR3 sequence: CASSPRRGDAETQYF. The CDR3 region has the DNA TGTGCCAGCAGCCCCAGGCGGGGGGACGCCGAGACCCAGTACTTC.

This clonotype was counted ten times or more. The chain has TRBV9 and TRBJ1-5, with TRBD1 as a possible D gene (5 bases). The V end lost 4 bases, the J end lost 3 bases, and 14 bases lay between the germline ends. The CDR3 spans 15 residues. Germline V gene sequence: CDR1 SGDLS, CDR2 YYNGEE. The CDR3 spells CASSPGTLANQPQHF. The CDR3 DNA is TGTGCCAGCAGCCCGGGGACCCTGGCCAATCAGCCCCAGCATTTT.

Points on this clonotype: Given a much more abundant clone one base away, this may be a read error. The chain uses TRBV11-1 and TRBJ2-7; 12 bases line up with TRBD1. CDR1 is SGHAT and CDR2 is FQDESV in the germline V gene (reference sequence). V shed 8 bases and J 6 bases; nucleotides not matched to a gene: 8. This CDR3 has 14 amino acids. As DNA, the CDR3 is TGTGCCAGCTGCCCCGGGACAGGGGGCGCCGAGCAGTACTTC. Translating gives CASCPGTGGAEQYF.

This clonotype has at least ten counts. The chain links TRBV6-1 to TRBJ2-7; D is perhaps TRBD1 (6 bases). Per the germline V gene, CDR1 is MNHNS and CDR2 is SASEGT. Trimming removed 7 bases from V and 7 bases from J, with 23 bases in between. The CDR3 is made up of 15 amino acids. In nucleotides, the CDR3 is TGTGCCAGCACCCAGACAGGAGGTGGTCTGGGAGAGCAGTACTTC. It is translated as CASTQTGGGLGEQYF.

In this sample, this clonotype turned up a few times. The chain has TRBV12-5 and TRBJ1-1, with a weak D call TRBD1 (5 bases). The CDR3 loop spans 18 amino acids. Germline values: CDR1 LGHNT, CDR2 FRNRAP. The V end was cut by 1 base, the J end by 4 bases, with 22 bases between. The CDR3 reads CASGLATGAAHRSTEAFF. The CDR3 coding sequence is TGTGCTAGTGGTTTGGCAACCGGGGCCGCCCATCGTAGCACTGAAGCTTTCTTT.

This clonotype showed up many times. V gene TRBV12-3 or TRBV12-4 combines with J gene TRBJ2-7; maybe TRBD2 (6 bases). The CDR3 is made up of 15 amino acids. The V end lost 6 bases, the J end lost 1 base, and 16 bases lay between the germline ends. CDR3 sequence (DNA): TGTGCCAGCAGATCGGAGCGGGTACCGTCCTACGAGCAGTACTTC. Translation: CASRSERVPSYEQYF.

This chain uses TRBV27 with TRBJ1-2; D gene ambiguous. V was shortened by 2 bases and J by 5 bases, with 12 bases between the two germline ends. Germline CDR1 MNHEY, CDR2 SMNVEV (reference sequence). The CDR3 is made up of 14 amino acids. CDR3 sequence reads: CASSLTSSGYGYTF. As DNA, the CDR3 is TGTGCCAGCAGTTTAACCTCATCGGGGTATGGCTACACCTTC.